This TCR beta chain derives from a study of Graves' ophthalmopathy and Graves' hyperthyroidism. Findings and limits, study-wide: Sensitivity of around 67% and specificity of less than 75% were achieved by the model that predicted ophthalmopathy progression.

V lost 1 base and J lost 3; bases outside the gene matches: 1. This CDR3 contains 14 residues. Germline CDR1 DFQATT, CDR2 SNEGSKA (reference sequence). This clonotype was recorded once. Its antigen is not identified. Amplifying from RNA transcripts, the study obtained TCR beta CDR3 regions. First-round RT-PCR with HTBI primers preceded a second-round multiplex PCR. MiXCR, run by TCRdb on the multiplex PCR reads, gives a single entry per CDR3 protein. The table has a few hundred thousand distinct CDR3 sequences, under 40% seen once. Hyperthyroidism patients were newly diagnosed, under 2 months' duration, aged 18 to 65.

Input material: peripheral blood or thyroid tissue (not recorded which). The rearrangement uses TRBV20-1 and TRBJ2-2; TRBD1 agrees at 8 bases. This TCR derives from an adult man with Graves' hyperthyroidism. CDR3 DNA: TGCAGTGCTAGAGGGGGACAGGACACCGGGGAGCTGTTTTTT. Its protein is CSARGGQDTGELFF.